The rows below give T cell receptor beta chains drawn from one sample of a study of T cell changes during pregnancy in multiple sclerosis. Repertoires were generated with immunoSEQ multiplex PCR, while TCRdb's copy carries only in-frame clones and drops some. This sample has about 68,000 clones, with 90% found just once. This specimen consisted of peripheral blood, obtained in the third trimester of pregnancy. The source of these receptors is a female donor with multiple sclerosis, enrolled in a pregnancy study. The CDR3 runs from the conserved cysteine through the conserved F or W. Each record gives: D gene, V gene, clone size, J gene, CDR3 protein, CDR3 DNA. A D gene is named only where the DNA matches it firmly. Some rows mark clone size as missing; the rest say once, few, many or name a class of expanded clone.

d_call: .; v_call: TRBV12-2; clone_size: .; j_call: TRBJ2-3; cdr3_aa: CASRLIGGGTSTDTQYF; cdr3_nt: TGTGCAAGTCGCTTGATTGGTGGCGGCACTAGCACAGATACGCAGTATTTT
d_call: TRBD1; v_call: TRBV9; clone_size: .; j_call: TRBJ2-5; cdr3_aa: CASSATGGQETQYF; cdr3_nt: TGTGCCAGCAGCGCTACAGGGGGACAAGAGACCCAGTACTTC
d_call: TRBD1; v_call: TRBV11-1; clone_size: .; j_call: TRBJ1-2; cdr3_aa: CASSPGTGYNYGYTF; cdr3_nt: TGTGCCAGCAGCCCGGGGACAGGGTACAACTATGGCTACACCTTC
d_call: .; v_call: TRBV5-5; clone_size: .; j_call: TRBJ1-5; cdr3_aa: CASSFQVGRIDQPQHF; cdr3_nt: TGTGCCAGCAGCTTCCAGGTTGGAAGAATAGATCAGCCCCAGCATTTT
d_call: TRBD2; v_call: TRBV7-7; clone_size: .; j_call: TRBJ2-3; cdr3_aa: CASSLGTSGMGTQYF; cdr3_nt: TGTGCCAGCAGCTTAGGGACTAGCGGGATGGGTACGCAGTATTTT
d_call: TRBD2; v_call: TRBV2; clone_size: once; j_call: TRBJ2-3; cdr3_aa: CASSYSSGVTDTQYF; cdr3_nt: TGTGCCAGCAGTTATTCTAGCGGTGTCACAGATACGCAGTATTTT
d_call: TRBD2; v_call: TRBV11-2; clone_size: .; j_call: TRBJ2-3; cdr3_aa: CASSLNSGRGPDTQYF; cdr3_nt: TGTGCCAGCAGCCTAAATAGCGGGAGAGGGCCAGATACGCAGTATTTT
d_call: .; v_call: TRBV30; clone_size: few; j_call: TRBJ1-1; cdr3_aa: CAWARGNTEAFF; cdr3_nt: TGTGCCTGGGCCAGGGGGAACACTGAAGCTTTCTTT
d_call: TRBD1; v_call: TRBV10-2; clone_size: .; j_call: TRBJ1-1; cdr3_aa: CASSESKWAGGARNTEAFF; cdr3_nt: TGCGCCAGCAGTGAGTCGAAGTGGGCAGGGGGCGCGAGGAACACTGAAGCTTTCTTT
d_call: TRBD2; v_call: TRBV6-6; clone_size: .; j_call: TRBJ2-7; cdr3_aa: CASSPLAGGSEGEQYF; cdr3_nt: TGTGCCAGCAGTCCCCTAGCGGGAGGCTCAGAGGGCGAGCAGTACTTC
d_call: TRBD2; v_call: TRBV9; clone_size: .; j_call: TRBJ2-5; cdr3_aa: CASSPGTSGGLGTQYF; cdr3_nt: TGTGCCAGCAGCCCCGGGACTAGCGGGGGCCTAGGGACCCAGTACTTC
d_call: TRBD1; v_call: TRBV19; clone_size: .; j_call: TRBJ1-4; cdr3_aa: CASSPINTGAAEEKLFF; cdr3_nt: TGTGCCAGTAGCCCGATCAACACAGGGGCGGCAGAGGAAAAACTGTTTTTT
d_call: .; v_call: TRBV19; clone_size: .; j_call: TRBJ1-2; cdr3_aa: CASSSLRGSNPYGYTF; cdr3_nt: TGTGCCAGTAGTTCCCTGAGAGGTTCGAACCCCTATGGCTACACCTTC
d_call: TRBD2; v_call: TRBV6-5; clone_size: .; j_call: TRBJ2-7; cdr3_aa: CASSKGTSNVEQYF; cdr3_nt: TGTGCCAGCAGTAAAGGGACTAGTAATGTCGAGCAGTACTTC
d_call: TRBD2; v_call: TRBV15; clone_size: .; j_call: TRBJ2-3; cdr3_aa: CATSSLRLAGATDTQYF; cdr3_nt: TGTGCCACCAGCAGCCTCCGACTAGCGGGAGCCACAGATACGCAGTATTTT
d_call: TRBD1; v_call: TRBV10-2; clone_size: .; j_call: TRBJ1-5; cdr3_aa: CASRDRGLSNQPQHF; cdr3_nt: TGCGCCAGCAGAGACAGGGGGCTCTCCAATCAGCCCCAGCATTTT
d_call: TRBD1; v_call: TRBV14; clone_size: .; j_call: TRBJ1-2; cdr3_aa: CASRVTGGGGYTF; cdr3_nt: TGTGCCAGCAGGGTGACAGGGGGCGGTGGCTACACCTTC
d_call: .; v_call: TRBV10-2; clone_size: .; j_call: TRBJ1-1; cdr3_aa: CASNEGIGNTEAFF; cdr3_nt: TGCGCCAGCAACGAGGGTATTGGGAACACTGAAGCTTTCTTT
d_call: .; v_call: TRBV30; clone_size: few; j_call: TRBJ2-1; cdr3_aa: CAWSAKGVDNEQFF; cdr3_nt: TGTGCCTGGAGTGCTAAAGGGGTGGACAATGAGCAGTTCTTC
d_call: TRBD1; v_call: TRBV7-9; clone_size: .; j_call: TRBJ2-7; cdr3_aa: CASSLGQGNTKLYEQYF; cdr3_nt: TGTGCCAGCAGCTTAGGACAGGGGAACACGAAATTATACGAGCAGTACTTC
d_call: TRBD1; v_call: TRBV7-9; clone_size: .; j_call: TRBJ1-2; cdr3_aa: CASSPGTGLVVDYGYTF; cdr3_nt: TGTGCCAGCAGCCCCGGGACAGGGTTGGTAGTGGACTATGGCTACACCTTC
d_call: .; v_call: TRBV6-6; clone_size: .; j_call: TRBJ1-1; cdr3_aa: CASSYGPREAFF; cdr3_nt: TGTGCCAGCAGTTACGGGCCGCGTGAAGCTTTCTTT
d_call: TRBD2; v_call: TRBV19; clone_size: .; j_call: TRBJ2-5; cdr3_aa: CASSPTTGLLGGAQYF; cdr3_nt: TGTGCCAGTAGTCCGACGACGGGACTCCTGGGAGGGGCCCAGTACTTC
d_call: TRBD1; v_call: TRBV25-1; clone_size: .; j_call: TRBJ1-1; cdr3_aa: CASLKQGARTEAFF; cdr3_nt: TGTGCCAGCCTAAAACAGGGGGCTCGAACTGAAGCTTTCTTT
d_call: .; v_call: TRBV27; clone_size: .; j_call: TRBJ2-6; cdr3_aa: CASCLSSGANVLTF; cdr3_nt: TGTGCCAGCTGCCTAAGCTCTGGGGCCAACGTCCTGACTTTC
d_call: .; v_call: TRBV4-3; clone_size: .; j_call: TRBJ2-2; cdr3_aa: CASSQDPGNTGELFF; cdr3_nt: TGCGCCAGCAGCCAAGATCCAGGGAACACCGGGGAGCTGTTTTTT
d_call: TRBD1; v_call: TRBV18; clone_size: .; j_call: TRBJ2-1; cdr3_aa: CASSPRGTGGAGEQFF; cdr3_nt: TGTGCCAGCTCACCAAGAGGGACAGGGGGCGCGGGGGAGCAGTTCTTC